This is a list of T cell receptor beta chains from one sample in a study of Graves' ophthalmopathy and Graves' hyperthyroidism. TCRdb itself ran the multiplex PCR reads through MiXCR, one entry per CDR3 protein. This table has 680,000 or so distinct CDR3 sequences, approximately 21% appearing once. Sequenced: peripheral blood. These receptors were taken from a woman aged 18-35 years with stable Graves' hyperthyroidism. Some clones in this sample may be carry-over from other donors' samples. CDR3s include the opening cysteine and the closing phenylalanine or tryptophan. D genes are given only for firm matches. Rows give clone size only sometimes, using once, few, many, or a class for an expanded clone.

size: many; D: TRBD2; J: TRBJ2-4; length: 15; V: TRBV12-3/TRBV12-4; CDR3: CASTLRGVVGNIQYF; DNA: TGTGCCAGCACCCTCCGGGGGGTGGTCGGAAACATTCAGTACTTC
size: many; D: -; J: TRBJ2-5; length: 17; V: TRBV6-2/TRBV6-3; CDR3: CASRHTSGGGAGETQYF; DNA: TGTGCCAGCAGACACACGAGCGGCGGGGGCGCCGGGGAGACCCAGTACTTC
size: -; D: TRBD2; J: TRBJ2-7; length: 14; V: TRBV20-1; CDR3: CSAPRTRFSYEQYF; DNA: TGCAGTGCCCCCCGGACTAGGTTTTCCTACGAGCAGTACTTC
size: -; D: TRBD2; J: TRBJ2-5; length: 17; V: TRBV4-1; CDR3: CASSLTTLAGDQETQYF; DNA: TGCGCCAGCAGCCTTACGACGCTAGCGGGGGATCAAGAGACCCAGTACTTC
size: -; D: -; J: TRBJ2-6; length: 16; V: TRBV19; CDR3: CASTQDSGSGANVLTF; DNA: TGTGCCAGTACCCAAGACAGTGGCTCTGGGGCCAACGTCCTGACTTTC
size: many; D: TRBD1; J: TRBJ2-7; length: 14; V: TRBV10-3; CDR3: CAISDRGKSYEQYF; DNA: TGTGCCATCAGCGACAGGGGGAAATCCTACGAGCAGTACTTC
size: -; D: -; J: TRBJ2-7; length: 13; V: TRBV28; CDR3: CASSPGQFHEQYF; DNA: TGTGCCAGCAGTCCCGGACAGTTTCACGAGCAGTACTTC
size: once; D: TRBD1; J: TRBJ1-2; length: 13; V: TRBV28; CDR3: CASSSTGLLSYTF; DNA: TGTGCCAGCAGCTCGACAGGGTTACTAAGCTACACCTTC
size: -; D: -; J: TRBJ2-7; length: 12; V: TRBV12-3/TRBV12-4; CDR3: CASSLKEYEQYF; DNA: TGTGCCAGCAGTTTAAAGGAGTACGAGCAGTACTTC
size: -; D: TRBD1; J: TRBJ1-1; length: 16; V: TRBV11-1; CDR3: CASSQGRTGKNTEAFF; DNA: TGTGCCAGCAGCCAGGGCCGGACAGGGAAGAACACTGAAGCTTTCTTT
size: many; D: -; J: TRBJ1-2; length: 13; V: TRBV7-2; CDR3: CASSPKLGLGYTF; DNA: TGTGCCAGCAGCCCGAAGTTGGGGTTGGGCTACACCTTC
size: -; D: TRBD1; J: TRBJ1-6; length: 17; V: TRBV7-9; CDR3: CASSYAGTGEFDSPLHF; DNA: TGTGCCAGCAGTTACGCTGGGACAGGGGAATTTGATTCACCCCTCCACTTT
size: many; D: -; J: TRBJ1-3; length: 12; V: TRBV30; CDR3: CAWSAVGNTIYF; DNA: TGTGCCTGGAGTGCAGTAGGAAACACCATATATTTT
size: many; D: -; J: TRBJ1-5; length: 18; V: TRBV12-3/TRBV12-4; CDR3: CASSLGRGSLGGNQPQHF; DNA: TGTGCCAGCAGTTTAGGGCGAGGTAGTCTCGGGGGCAATCAGCCCCAGCATTTT
size: many; D: -; J: TRBJ2-7; length: 14; V: TRBV2; CDR3: CASSEYAGTYEQYF; DNA: TGTGCCAGCAGTGAATATGCAGGGACCTACGAGCAGTACTTC
size: many; D: -; J: TRBJ1-6; length: 14; V: TRBV20-1; CDR3: CSARETRNLPPLHF; DNA: TGCAGTGCTAGAGAGACAAGAAATCTCCCCCCCCTCCACTTT
size: few; D: TRBD1; J: TRBJ1-2; length: 13; V: TRBV7-3; CDR3: CASSMTGNDGYTF; DNA: TGTGCCAGCAGCATGACAGGGAATGATGGCTACACCTTC
size: many; D: -; J: TRBJ2-7; length: 11; V: TRBV7-2; CDR3: CASSLYYEQYF; DNA: TGTGCCAGCAGCTTATACTACGAGCAGTACTTC